A single T cell receptor beta chain is shown here with its context. Its antigen is unknown. CDR3 length: 14 amino acids. V dropped 0 bases and J dropped 3 bases, with 9 bases sitting between them. Germline assignment: CDR1 SGHNT and CDR2 YYREEE (reference sequence). The data belong to a study of T cell responses to AZD1222 COVID-19 vaccine. Study at large: Second-dose timings of about 4 or about 12 weeks were pooled.

Profiling relied on immunoSEQ multiplex PCR, and the TCRdb table lists in-frame clones only, not all of them. The sample lists tens of thousands of clones; 70% to 90% were seen once. Study-wide results and limits: Baseline testing showed seropositivity in only a handful of AZD1222 recipients. Compared with day 0, the breadth and depth of the Spike-specific TCR repertoire rose significantly after two doses of AZD1222. Females outnumbered males among donors, who were mostly white British; clonal diversity was possibly underestimated.

V is TRBV5-4 and J is TRBJ1-1; no reliable D call. The sequence was obtained from an adult in good health. Material: peripheral blood, obtained on day 0 of AZD1222 vaccination. As DNA, the CDR3 is TGTGCCAGCAGCTTGGCTTCAGGATACACTGAAGCTTTCTTT. This encodes CASSLASGYTEAFF. Together with reference TRBV5-4 and TRBJ1-1, the CDR3 gives the full variable domain: ETGVTQSPTHLIKTRGQQVTLRCSSQSGHNTVSWYQQALGQGPQFIFQYYREEENGRGNFPPRFSGLQFPNYSSELNVNALELDDSALYLCASSLASGYTEAFFGQGTRLTVV.